Below are 10 T cell receptor beta chains sequenced from a single sample in a study of T-cell reconstitution after alpha-beta-depleted transplantation in children. Unique molecular identifiers featured in how the TCRbeta library was prepared. One entry per CDR3 protein, called by TCRdb with MiXCR from the PCR reads. Of hundreds of thousands of distinct CDR3 sequences in the sample, around 10% are singletons; the top ten hold 23%. Sequencing was performed on peripheral blood, taken 180 days after TCRalphabeta/CD19-depleted stem cell transplant. The receptor set was obtained from a male patient under 10 years old who had a stem cell transplant for chronic granulomatous disease, so the T cells may come from the graft donor.

Turning to this clonotype: It may be a read error: a sequence one base away is much more abundant. The rearrangement links TRBV30 to TRBJ2-7; D not resolved. The CDR3 extends over 11 amino acids. V was clipped by 0 bases and J by 9 bases, with 9 bases between them. Germline CDR1 is GTSNPN and CDR2 is SVGIG (reference sequence). The chain's CDR3 is CAWSVKRTQYF. In DNA, the CDR3 is TGTGCCTGGAGTGTTAAGAGGACGCAGTACTTC. Complete variable domain (other parts from reference TRBV30 and TRBJ2-7): SQTIHQWPATLVQPVGSPLSLECTVEGTSNPNLYWYRQAAGRGLQLLFYSVGIGQISSEVPQNLSASRPQDRQFILSSKKLLLSDSGFYLCAWSVKRTQYFGPGTRLTVT.

Ten or more counts support this clonotype. The chain is built from TRBV4-1 and TRBJ2-2, with D possibly TRBD2 on 5 matching bases. The CDR3 contains 16 residues. V lost 1 base and J lost 0, with 9 bases in between. CDR1 MGHRA and CDR2 YSYEKL come from the germline V gene. CDR3 amino acids: CASSQVLAANTGELFF. CDR3 nucleotide sequence: TGCGCCAGCAGCCAAGTGCTAGCAGCGAACACCGGGGAGCTGTTTTTT.

This clonotype was seen repeatedly, ten times or more. CDR3: CASRKQPANTGELFF. CDR3 nucleotide sequence: TGTGCCAGCAGAAAACAGCCCGCGAACACCGGGGAGCTGTTTTTT. The rearrangement joins TRBV28 to TRBJ2-2; D ambiguous. The CDR3 totals 15 residues. Germline V CDR1 and CDR2: MDHEN, SYDVKM. The ends were cut back, 6 bases at V and 0 bases at J, with 11 bases in the middle.

This clonotype occurred many times. One end of the junction is discordant with germline, which a read error may explain. V and J are TRBV11-2 and TRBJ1-4, with 10 nucleotides matching TRBD1. CDR1 and CDR2 from the germline V gene are SGHAT and FQNNGV. The CDR3 is 14 residues long. This CDR3 reads CASSLDRGLEKLFF. Here the CDR3 DNA reads TGTGCCAGCAGCCTAGACAGGGGGCTTGAAAAACTGTTTTTT. The complete variable domain, with remaining parts taken from reference TRBV11-2 and TRBJ1-4, reads EAGVAQSPRYKIIEKRQSVAFWCNPISGHATLYWYQQILGQGPKLLIQFQNNGVVDDSQLPKDRFSAERLKGVDSTLKIQPAKLEDSAVYLCASSLDRGLEKLFFGSGTQLSVL.

The sample holds many counts of this clonotype. The chain links TRBV7-2 to TRBJ2-1; possible D gene TRBD1, 5 bases. Deletions cut 6 bases from V and 7 bases from J, with 13 bases between. Germline V gene data show CDR1 as SGHTA and CDR2 as FQGNSA. The CDR3 consists of 13 residues. CDR3 amino acids: CASRPAGLNEQFF. The DNA for the CDR3 is TGTGCCAGCAGGCCGGCAGGGCTTAATGAGCAGTTCTTC. The variable domain in full, with the rest retrieved from reference TRBV7-2 and TRBJ2-1, is GAGVSQSPSNKVTEKGKDVELRCDPISGHTALYWYRQSLGQGLEFLIYFQGNSAPDKSGLPSDRFSAERTGGSVSTLTIQRTQQEDSAVYLCASRPAGLNEQFFGPGTRLTVL.

A note on this clonotype: This may come from a read error, since a much larger clone is one base off. The V gene is TRBV15, the J gene TRBJ2-1; D is unresolved. The CDR3 runs 17 residues. The germline CDR1 and CDR2 sequences are LNHNV and YYDKDF (reference sequence). This CDR3 is CATSNPLWSVRYDEQFF. The CDR3 DNA is TGTGCCACCAGCAACCCCCTGTGGTCCGTGCGCTACGATGAGCAGTTCTTC.

The table lists this clonotype with many counts. This rearrangement joins TRBV20-1 to TRBJ2-7, with D hard to call. Germline CDR1 reads DFQATT; CDR2 reads SNEGSKA (reference sequence). This CDR3 has 13 amino acids. V was shortened by 0 bases and J by 5 bases, with 11 bases between the two germline ends. The CDR3 DNA follows: TGCAGTGCTAGAGATCTCGCGGCAAACGAGCAGTACTTC. Protein product: CSARDLAANEQYF.

The count of this clonotype is one. A much larger clonotype is one base distant, so this may be a read error. The CDR3, as DNA: TGTGCCAGCAGGAGAAAAAGTTACGAGCAGTACTTC. Its protein is CASRRKSYEQYF. The J gene is TRBJ2-7, the V gene TRBV12-3 or TRBV12-4; D uncertain. The CDR3 extends over 12 amino acids. V gave up 6 bases and J gave up 4 bases, with 10 bases separating them.

The genes are TRBV6-2 or TRBV6-3 and TRBJ2-7; TRBD1 matches 8 bases. The CDR3 covers 15 residues. The trim removed 7 bases at V and 3 bases at J, leaving 11 bases unmatched. CDR1 MNHEY and CDR2 SVGEGT come from the germline V gene. CDR3 coding DNA: TGTGCCAGCAATGCCTTGACAGGGGAGTTCTACGAGCAGTACTTC. It encodes CASNALTGEFYEQYF.

The table lists this clonotype with many counts. The chain employs TRBV20-1 and TRBJ2-7, with 8 bases aligning to TRBD2. The CDR3 loop spans 14 amino acids. CDR1 and CDR2 (germline): DFQATT, SNEGSKA (reference sequence). Germline trimming cut 6 bases from V and 0 bases from J; bases unmatched to any gene: 7. The chain's CDR3 is CSAPERGSSYEQYF. The DNA for the CDR3 is TGCAGTGCCCCCGAGCGGGGGAGCTCCTACGAGCAGTACTTC.